This entry describes one T cell receptor beta chain. Its antigen remains unknown. TCRdb analysed the reads with MiXCR anew, one entry per CDR3 protein. The sample records about 500,000 distinct CDR3 sequences, 30% to 40% being singletons. These data are taken from a study of T cell repertoires in cytomegalovirus infection. Background on the study: HLA-C-restricted CMV epitopes, recently identified, and well-studied HLA-B-restricted ones were used by the study. It can be stated that public TCR beta signatures indicated CMV infection as well as a matching HLA type. Study-level findings and limits: In two of eight donors, the top clonotype was HLA-C-restricted CMV-specific.

The CDR3 is 14 residues long. V lost 2 bases and J lost 6; bases outside the gene matches: 3. Germline assignment: CDR1 SGHTA and CDR2 FQGNSA. Sequences were derived from cultured PBMCs, sampled from culture after CMV antigen stimulation. V gene TRBV7-2 combines with J gene TRBJ1-4; 7 bases are a match to TRBD1. This receptor was taken from a human donor in good health (CMV status not recorded). Some clones in this sample may be carry-over from other donors' samples. The CDR3 protein is CASSLRQGDEKLFF. The CDR3 DNA follows: TGTGCCAGCAGCTTACGACAGGGTGATGAAAAACTGTTTTTT.